This entry features one T cell receptor beta chain sequence. Residents of 24 US areas, aged about 18 to 95 years, made up the participants. Clinical histories supplied by participants themselves formed the basis of cohort assignment. Two negative PCRs, clearance, or symptom resolution had been documented for recovered Cohort 3 donors. This sample was taken from a study of blood T cell repertoires in COVID-19. In the authors' workflow: Amplifying reference gene primers gave estimates of nucleated cell counts. The protocol was immunoSEQ multiplex PCR, while the TCRdb copy is restricted to in-frame clones and leaves out a portion. V and J calls and clone size are copied from that table; D and trimming were computed from the DNA. This sample has 240,000 or so clones, with about 83% found just once. Germline-derived CDR1 and CDR2 are LNHDA and SQIVND (reference sequence). V shed 2 bases and J 3 bases; nucleotides not matched to a gene: 4. This CDR3 is 15 amino acids long.

The sequence was obtained from a woman between 50 and 59 years old who had recovered from COVID-19. The gene calls are TRBV19 and TRBJ2-1, with TRBD2 matching over 7 bases. Input material: PBMCs or T cells enriched from blood (not recorded which). CDR3 loop: CASSILAGDYNEQFF. Here the CDR3 DNA reads TGTGCCAGTAGTATACTGGCGGGGGACTACAATGAGCAGTTCTTC.